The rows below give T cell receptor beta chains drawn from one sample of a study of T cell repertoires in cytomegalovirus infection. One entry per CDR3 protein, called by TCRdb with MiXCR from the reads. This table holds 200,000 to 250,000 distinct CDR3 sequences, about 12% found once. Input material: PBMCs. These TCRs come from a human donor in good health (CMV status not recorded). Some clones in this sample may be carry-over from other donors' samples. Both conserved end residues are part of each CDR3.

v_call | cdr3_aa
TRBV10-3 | CAISESSGIDYGYTF
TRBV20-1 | CSARGDNEQFF
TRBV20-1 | CSAMGQANTGELFF
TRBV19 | CASSPSTGNEQYF
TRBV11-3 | CASSWGSRGTDTQYF
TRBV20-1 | CSARGFGTGLDEQYF
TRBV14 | CASSLGPRGTEAFF
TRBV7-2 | CASSQGDRVYRTEAFF
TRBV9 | CASSVEGSDTQYF
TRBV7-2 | CASSLAPNSPLHF
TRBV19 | CASSILPTPLGDQPQHF
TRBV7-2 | CASSLSGTSGYEQFF
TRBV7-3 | CANSLRGQLEAFF
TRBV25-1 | CASSEWGDSTEAFF
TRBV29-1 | CSVGQGNGYTF
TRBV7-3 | CASSSGDYSTDTQYF
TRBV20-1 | CSAGTVATDTQYF
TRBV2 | CASSELNYEQYF
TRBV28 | CAIRNRGGYNEQFF
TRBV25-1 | CASARAGSTMGYTF
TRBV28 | CASSLNGQGDLEQYF
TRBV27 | CASSPRRGRQQYF
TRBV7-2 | CASSLRAVTDTQYF
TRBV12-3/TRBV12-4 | CASSLGGGLAGSYEQYF
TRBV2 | CASSERRSNTGELFF
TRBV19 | CASSIILAGELFF
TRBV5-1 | CASSPLAGTYEQYF
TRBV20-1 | CSARVGGGNQPQHF
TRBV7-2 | CASSFINYGYTF
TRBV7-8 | CASSLVVTADYEQYF
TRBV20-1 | CSAPRVGNTEAFF
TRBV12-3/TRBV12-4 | CASSSDGYNQPQHF
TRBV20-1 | CSAPLAAVETQYF
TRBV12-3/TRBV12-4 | CASSLNSGTEAFF
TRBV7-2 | CASSLVGSSGANVLTF
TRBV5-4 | CASSSGTSDEQYF
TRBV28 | CASAISNSPLHF
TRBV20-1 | CSAWTGKKNEQFF
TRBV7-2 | CASSRANSNQPQHF
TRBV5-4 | CASSPPGGIVADTQYF
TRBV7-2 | CASSLDFSSYNEQFF
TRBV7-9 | CASSPRVGPYEQYF
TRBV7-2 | CASSLAGGQGNEQFF
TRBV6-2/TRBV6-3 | CASSLEVPYEQYF
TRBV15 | CATSRERARSYEQYF
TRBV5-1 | CASKETSVKGTEAFF
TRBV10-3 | CAISEGQVNEQFF
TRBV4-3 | CASSLGGYSPLHF
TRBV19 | CASSTSGAARRDTQYF
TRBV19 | CASSEPGQTPPYTF
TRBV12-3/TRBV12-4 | CASSPRQSAEAFF
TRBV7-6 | CASSQDRADTQYF
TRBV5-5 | CASSFLGQTNTGELFF
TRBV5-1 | CASRMTQNTEAFF
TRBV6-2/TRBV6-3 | CASSNAGAYEQYF